Listed below are T cell receptor beta chains from one sample, sequenced in a study of cytomegalovirus exposure and HLA in healthy donors. The table came from immunoSEQ multiplex PCR; TCRdb's copy has only in-frame clones and leaves some out. The sample holds about 200,000 clones, approximately 85% seen once. Specimen: PBMCs. Every receptor here comes from a woman in her fifties or sixties in good health and CMV-seronegative. Both conserved end residues are part of each CDR3. The D gene is left open where the match is weak. Not every row has a clone size; where given, it reads once, few, many or a size class.

>.|TRBJ2-7|.|TRBV7-9
TGTGCCAGCAGCTTAATCCGGGACACACACTACGAGCAGTACTTC
CASSLIRDTHYEQYF
>.|TRBJ2-7|.|TRBV28
TGTGCCAGCAGTCGCGGCCCGGACTTTCTGGGTTGGGAGCAGTACTTC
CASSRGPDFLGWEQYF
>.|TRBJ1-1|TRBD1|TRBV5-1
TGCGCCAGCAGCTTGGCCGGGAGACAGGGCACTGAAGCTTTCTTT
CASSLAGRQGTEAFF
>.|TRBJ2-7|.|TRBV28
TGTGCCAGCAGTTCCCCCTCCACCCTTAGCCCCTACGAGCAGTACTTC
CASSSPSTLSPYEQYF
>.|TRBJ2-1|.|TRBV27
TGTGCCAGCAGTTTCTTTCAGGGTAAATTCAATGAGCAGTTCTTC
CASSFFQGKFNEQFF
>.|TRBJ1-2|.|TRBV6-5
TGTGCCAGCAGTATCAGGGGCGCAGGCTATGGCTACACCTTC
CASSIRGAGYGYTF
>.|TRBJ2-5|TRBD1|TRBV7-8
TGTGCCAGCAGCTTAGTACAGGGGGCCCTGACCCAGTACTTC
CASSLVQGALTQYF
>.|TRBJ2-1|.|TRBV30
TGTGCCTGGAGTGGAGGGGGAATCGCTGAGCAGTTCTTC
CAWSGGGIAEQFF
>few|TRBJ1-2|TRBD1|TRBV10-3
TGTGCCATCAGCACGGACAGGCTCAATGGCTACACCTTC
CAISTDRLNGYTF
>few|TRBJ2-1|TRBD1|TRBV7-2
TGTGCCAGCAGCTTAGCCGGGACAGGGGCCAAGAATGAGCAGTTCTTC
CASSLAGTGAKNEQFF